The present TCR beta chain was sequenced within a study of spatial heterogeneity in lung cancer. Whole-study findings and limits: Ubiquitous, expanded tumor-derived TCRs were more frequently observed in blood at resection than at follow-up.

MiXCR was run by TCRdb on the 5' RACE reads, yielding one entry per CDR3 protein. The sample lists 82,000 or so distinct CDR3 sequences, around 12% seen once, with 4.6% in the top ten. The CDR3 length is 17 residues. The V end lost 5 bases, the J end lost 1 base, and 20 bases lay between the germline ends. Per the germline V gene, CDR1 is SGHDN and CDR2 is FVKESK. The time point is: sample taken at primary tumor resection. Whole RNA from tumor, nontumor lung or frozen PBMC was sequenced unsorted. In this sample, this clonotype turned up a few times. Its antigen is still unknown. The input for sequencing was PBMCs, taken at surgery. The receptor was isolated from a male donor with early-stage non-small cell lung cancer. This chain uses TRBV14 with TRBJ1-2, with D perhaps matching TRBD1 (6 bases). CDR3 nucleotides: TGTGCCAGCAGCTCCCGAGGGGGGACACGAGTTAACTATGGCTACACCTTC. This codes for CASSSRGGTRVNYGYTF.